This TCR beta chain derives from a study of shared clonotypes between healthy human individuals. Turning to the study itself: Donors had three CD4 naive, three CD4 memory, two CD8 naive and one CD8 memory plate apiece.

Each replicate PCR on the sorted subsets used roughly 210 ng DNA (approximately 27,000 T cell genomes). Sequencing was performed with immunoSEQ multiplex PCR; in TCRdb, only in-frame clones are kept and a portion is missing. Counted here are 2,500,000 or so clones, approximately 90% occurring once; the ten biggest clones make up around 0.38%. Study-wide results and limits: Limited genetic and exposure-history diversity came from having few donors.

The CDR3 consists of 15 residues. The germline V gene encodes CDR1 SGHRS and CDR2 YFSETQ. The V end was cut by 4 bases, the J end by 0 bases, with 11 bases between. Points on this clone: Antigen unknown. The same CDR3 can be traced to other DNA sequences in this sample.

This chain links TRBV5-1 with TRBJ1-5; TRBD1 is a possible D gene (6 bases). The sequence was collected from a young man in good health. Some clones in this sample may be carry-over from other donors' samples. Sequencing input: naive CD4+ T cells from PBMCs. The sample's subset: CD45RA+ positively selected. Written as DNA, the CDR3 is TGCGCCAGCAGCCTTCAGGGGAATAGCAATCAGCCCCAGCATTTT. It is translated as CASSLQGNSNQPQHF.